Below are 13 T cell receptor beta chains sequenced from a single sample in a study of early T cells in non-severe SARS-CoV-2 infection. MiXCR, run by TCRdb on the 5' RACE reads, gives a single entry per CDR3 protein. The table includes tens of thousands of distinct CDR3 sequences, 9.5% to 15% detected once. The material was whole blood, obtained at baseline. The source of these receptors is an adult who was a healthcare worker with PCR-confirmed SARS-CoV-2 infection or an uninfected control (not recorded which).

The chain uses TRBV6-6 and TRBJ2-7; 8 nucleotides agree with TRBD2. Trimming took 0 bases from V and 1 from J; bases not matched to a gene: 2. The CDR3 is 15 amino acids. Germline lookup yields CDR1 MNHNY and CDR2 SVGAGI (reference sequence). In nucleotides, the CDR3 is TGTGCCAGCAGTTACTCGGCGGGGGGTTCCTACGAGCAGTACTTC. This encodes CASSYSAGGSYEQYF.

This clonotype was counted a few times. The chain carries TRBV7-2 and TRBJ2-7; perhaps TRBD2 as D (6 bases). The CDR3 is 12 amino acids. The germline gives CDR1 SGHTA, CDR2 FQGNSA. This CDR3 is CASGRQGYEQYF. The CDR3 DNA sequence: TGTGCGAGCGGGCGGCAGGGCTACGAGCAGTACTTC.

This chain joins TRBV3-1 and TRBJ2-7; 8 nucleotides agree with TRBD2. Germline V lookup: CDR1 LGHDT, CDR2 YNNKEL (reference sequence). The CDR3 has 15 residues. Germline trimming cut 4 bases from V and 3 bases from J; bases unmatched to any gene: 8. The DNA for the CDR3 is TGTGCCAGCAGCCGTGGTCGGGGACTAGACTACGAGCAGTACTTC. Its protein product is CASSRGRGLDYEQYF.

The chain uses TRBV14 and TRBJ2-4; TRBD1 matches 9 bases. The CDR3 runs 16 residues. The V segment lost 3 bases and the J segment 0 bases; nucleotides outside the gene matches: 3. CDR1 and CDR2 from the germline V gene are SGHDN and FVKESK. CDR3: CASSHGTGRAKNIQYF. The CDR3 region has the DNA TGTGCCAGCAGCCACGGGACAGGGAGAGCCAAAAACATTCAGTACTTC.

In this sample, this clonotype turned up a few times. CDR3 nucleotide sequence: TGTGCCAGCAGCTCCCGTTTGGGACAGGGCTACAATGAGCAGTTCTTC. Amino acids: CASSSRLGQGYNEQFF. The rearrangement links TRBV7-2 to TRBJ2-1; 9 bases line up with TRBD1. Germline CDR1 is SGHTA and CDR2 is FQGNSA. The CDR3 has 16 amino acids. The V gene end was trimmed by 4 bases and the J gene end by 3 bases; junction bases not matched to a gene: 7.

This clonotype was picked up many times. The J gene is TRBJ2-1, the V gene TRBV21-1; the D call TRBD2 from the table was never checked on the DNA. TRBV21-1 constitutes a pseudogene. The CDR3 spans 16 residues. The chain's CDR3 is CASSKGTAGFHNEQFF. The CDR3 region has the DNA TGTGCCAGCAGCAAAGGGACCGCGGGGTTTCACAATGAGCAGTTCTTC.

This clonotype was counted many times. V is TRBV7-2 and J is TRBJ2-2; D is uncertain. Germline V gives CDR1 SGHTA, CDR2 FQGNSA. V lost 4 bases, J lost 4 bases, and 4 bases lay in between. This CDR3 comprises 12 residues. CDR3 nucleotides: TGTGCCAGCAGCTACTTCACCGGGGAGCTGTTTTTT. Translation: CASSYFTGELFF.

The DNA of the CDR3 is TGCAGTGCTTCGCGGACAGGGGGCGGCTACACCTTC. Translating gives CSASRTGGGYTF. V usage is TRBV20-1 and J usage is TRBJ1-2, with TRBD1 matching 11 bases. Trimming cost V 5 bases and J 8 bases; bases outside gene matches: 4. Germline CDR1 and CDR2: DFQATT and SNEGSKA (reference sequence). The CDR3 contains 12 residues.

J is TRBJ1-1 and V is TRBV10-3, with D unresolved. The CDR3 runs 14 residues. V was pared by 2 bases and J by 4 bases, with 11 bases between. CDR1 is ENHRY and CDR2 is SYGVKD in the germline V gene. The CDR3 here is CAISERADGTEAFF. The CDR3 DNA reads TGTGCCATCAGTGAGCGTGCAGATGGCACTGAAGCTTTCTTT.

The rearrangement uses TRBV9 and TRBJ1-6, with 7 bases identical to TRBD1. The CDR3 has 16 amino acids. Per germline, CDR1 SGDLS and CDR2 YYNGEE. The ends lost 4 bases at V and 10 bases at J; junction bases unmatched: 14. The CDR3 loop reads CASSPRTGTAASPLHF. The CDR3 region has the DNA TGTGCCAGCAGCCCCAGGACAGGAACCGCCGCCTCACCCCTCCACTTT.

This sequence joins TRBV15 and TRBJ1-1; perhaps TRBD1 as D (5 bases). The V end was cut by 1 base, the J end by 1 base, with 13 bases between. CDR3 size: 16 residues. Germline loops: CDR1 LNHNV, CDR2 YYDKDF (reference sequence). The DNA of the CDR3 is TGTGCCACCAGCAGAGGAAGAGGGGCTTCGAACACTGAAGCTTTCTTT. It yields the protein CATSRGRGASNTEAFF.

The chain combines TRBV29-1 with TRBJ2-3, with 8 bases lining up with TRBD1. The CDR3 is 14 residues long. Germline V CDR1 and CDR2: SQVTM, ANQGSEA. J gave up 0 bases and V 8 bases, and 7 bases lay outside the gene matches. As DNA, the CDR3 is TGCAGCAACAGAGGGGACAGGAGCACAGATACGCAGTATTTT. Translated, it gives CSNRGDRSTDTQYF.

The chain couples TRBV28 to TRBJ2-3; a weak D match, TRBD2 (5 bases). The CDR3 loop spans 12 amino acids. V lost 7 bases, J lost 4 bases, and 9 bases lay in between. Germline loops: CDR1 MDHEN, CDR2 SYDVKM. The chain's CDR3 is CASTGVADTQYF. CDR3 nucleotides: TGTGCCAGCACCGGGGTGGCAGATACGCAGTATTTT.